This TCR beta chain originates from a study of blood T cells in healthy people across ages. Study-level findings and limits: In older individuals, TCR beta diversity per million T cells was lower, falling roughly linearly with age.

The length of the CDR3 is 15 residues. Germline assignment: CDR1 SGDLS and CDR2 YYNGEE. About this clonotype itself: The antigen is unknown.

A sample-barcoded 5' primer and a J-beta primer mix were used in a second PCR of roughly 7 to 12 cycles. TCRdb ran MiXCR on the 5' RACE reads and lists one entry per CDR3 protein. The sample holds 1.5 million to 2 million distinct CDR3 sequences; around 50% are singletons and the top ten take about 2.1%. Sequencing was carried out using blood. This sequence was found in a woman aged 40 to 50 in good health. The chain recombines TRBV9 with TRBJ2-5; perhaps D is TRBD1 or TRBD2 (5 bases each). The last part of the DNA fits TRBJ2-1 better; the J call may be wrong. CDR3 DNA: TGTGCCAGCAGCGTAAGTGGGGACGGCCAAGAGACCCAGTTCTTC. Encoded protein: CASSVSGDGQETQFF.